The 9 T cell receptor beta chains presented below share a single source sample, sequenced in a study of PD-1 blockade in classical Hodgkin lymphoma. Profiling relied on immunoSEQ multiplex PCR, and the TCRdb table lists in-frame clones only, not all of them. Among more than 85,000 clones, around 90% were seen once, and the ten largest hold approximately 2.4%. Exposure to brentuximab vedotin varied, and each patient had relapsed following autologous stem cell transplantation. Sequencing used peripheral blood mononuclear cells (PBMCs), obtained before the second cycle of nivolumab. The source is a human donor with classical Hodgkin lymphoma.

The chain combines TRBV5-1 with TRBJ2-2; TRBD2 agrees at 13 bases. CDR1 is SGHRS, CDR2 YFSETQ, per germline. This CDR3 spans 17 amino acids. V lost 3 bases, J lost 3 bases, and 5 bases stayed unmatched. The CDR3 spells CASSSGLAGVYTGELFF. In DNA, the CDR3 is TGCGCCAGCAGCTCCGGACTAGCGGGAGTCTACACCGGGGAGCTGTTTTTT.

The gene calls are TRBV18 and TRBJ2-3; 10 positions match TRBD2. The length of the CDR3 is 15 residues. The ends lost 6 bases at V and 6 bases at J; junction bases unmatched: 9. CDR1 is KGHSH, CDR2 LQKENI, per germline. The CDR3 DNA sequence: TGTGCCAGCTCCCCGTCTAGCGGGAGAGGGGATACGCAGTATTTT. It specifies CASSPSSGRGDTQYF. Full variable domain (rest looked up from reference TRBV18 and TRBJ2-3): NAGVMQNPRHLVRRRGQEARLRCSPMKGHSHVYWYRQLPEEGLKFMVYLQKENIIDESGMPKERFSAEFPKEGPSILRIQQVVRGDSAAYFCASSPSSGRGDTQYFGPGTRLTVL.

The chain carries TRBV4-1 and TRBJ2-1, with 12 bases fitting TRBD2. The CDR3 has 16 residues. The ends lost 4 bases at V and 7 bases at J; junction bases unmatched: 8. CDR1 is MGHRA and CDR2 is YSYEKL in the germline V gene. The CDR3 sequence is CASSLTGLAGDNEQFF. The CDR3 region has the DNA TGCGCCAGCAGCCTAACGGGACTAGCGGGTGATAATGAGCAGTTCTTC.

The chain has TRBV12-5 and TRBJ1-5, with a possible D match to TRBD1 (5 bases). Trimming removed 7 bases at V and 2 bases at J, with 18 bases between. Germline V gene data show CDR1 as LGHNT and CDR2 as FRNRAP. The CDR3 is 16 amino acids. Here the CDR3 DNA reads TGTGCTAGTGCCTACGATTGGGGGAACGGCAATCAGCCCCAGCATTTT. Protein sequence: CASAYDWGNGNQPQHF.

The genes are TRBV19 and TRBJ2-4; 9 bases agree with TRBD1. V dropped 1 base and J dropped 0; count of bases not matched to a gene: 7. The CDR3 consists of 18 residues. Germline CDR1 reads LNHDA; CDR2 reads SQIVND (reference sequence). This chain's CDR3 is CASSIGDRDLLAKNIQYF. The CDR3 DNA sequence: TGTGCCAGTAGTATAGGGGACAGGGACCTTTTAGCCAAAAACATTCAGTACTTC.

The CDR3 DNA reads TGTGCCTGGAGGGGAGTGAACAGGGGGCTTCCCGGGGAGCTGTTTTTT. This codes for CAWRGVNRGLPGELFF. The V call is TRBV30, the J call TRBJ2-2; 9 bases fit TRBD1. V lost 3 bases, J lost 6 bases, and 11 bases stayed unmatched. CDR3 length: 16 amino acids. Germline V gives CDR1 GTSNPN, CDR2 SVGIG (reference sequence).

The chain carries TRBV7-9 and TRBJ2-5; a possible D gene is TRBD1 (5 bases). The CDR3 is 15 residues long. V dropped 2 bases and J dropped 0 bases, with 10 bases sitting between them. Germline assignment: CDR1 SEHNR and CDR2 FQNEAQ (reference sequence). CDR3 sequence: CASSLMSGYQETQYF. For the CDR3, the DNA is TGTGCCAGCAGCTTAATGTCAGGGTACCAAGAGACCCAGTACTTC.

The V call is TRBV29-1, the J call TRBJ1-5; tentative D call: TRBD1 (5 bases). Germline V gene data show CDR1 as SQVTM and CDR2 as ANQGSEA. Trimming cost V 1 base and J 11 bases, with 9 bases left between them. The length of the CDR3 is 11 residues. CDR3 coding DNA: TGCAGCGTTGAAGGGGGGGGGACCCAGCATTTT. The encoded protein is CSVEGGGTQHF. The full variable domain, with the rest looked up from reference TRBV29-1 and TRBJ1-5, is SAVISQKPSRDICQRGTSLTIQCQVDSQVTMMFWYRQQPGQSLTLIATANQGSEATYESGFVIDKFPISRPNLTFSTLTVSNMSPEDSSIYLCSVEGGGTQHFGDGTRLSIL.

The rearrangement joins TRBV21-1 to TRBJ2-7; the listed D gene, TRBD1, was not tested against the DNA. TRBV21-1 is a documented pseudogene. This CDR3 contains 14 residues. The CDR3 here is CASSKGGQGDEQYF. In nucleotides, the CDR3 is TGTGCCAGCAGCAAAGGAGGGCAGGGGGACGAGCAGTACTTC.